Below are 15 T cell receptor beta chains sequenced from a single sample in a study of blood T cell repertoires in COVID-19. Produced via immunoSEQ multiplex PCR; TCRdb's table is partial and in-frame only. The table records 150,000 to 200,000 clones, 70% to 85% of them present only once. The sample was peripheral blood. These receptors came from a woman older than 75 with acute or convalescent COVID-19.

The chain is built from TRBV21-1 and TRBJ1-5. TRBV21-1 is given as a pseudogene. This CDR3 is built from 15 residues. The CDR3 spells CASSRSGEPSWPQHF. CDR3 nucleotides: TGTGCCAGCTCCCGAAGTGGGGAGCCTTCATGGCCCCAGCATTTT.

This sequence joins TRBV10-1 and TRBJ2-1; 10 nucleotides align to TRBD2. The V gene's germline CDR1 is WNHNN and CDR2 SYGVQD (reference sequence). V trimming: 4 bases; J trimming: 5 bases; junction bases outside the gene matches: 5. The CDR3 consists of 15 residues. CDR3 nucleotide sequence: TGCGCCAGCAGTGCCCTAGCGGGAGTCAACAATGAGCAGTTCTTC. It yields the protein CASSALAGVNNEQFF.

This sequence joins TRBV5-1 and TRBJ1-6; D gene ambiguous. The CDR3 covers 16 residues. Germline loops: CDR1 SGHRS, CDR2 YFSETQ. V dropped 1 base and J dropped 0 bases, with 8 bases sitting between them. This CDR3 is CASSLTESSYNSPLHF. In DNA, the CDR3 is TGCGCCAGCAGCTTGACAGAAAGCTCCTATAATTCACCCCTCCACTTT.

The genes are TRBV2 and TRBJ2-1, with 14 bases lining up with TRBD2. Trimming cost V 4 bases and J 8 bases; bases outside gene matches: 7. CDR1 is SNHLY and CDR2 is FYNNEI in the germline V gene. CDR3 size: 16 residues. Here the CDR3 DNA reads TGTGCCAGCAGTGGGGTGGTGGGACTAGCGGGGGATGAGCAGTTCTTC. As protein: CASSGVVGLAGDEQFF.

The rearrangement links TRBV3-1 (or the pseudogene TRBV3-2) to TRBJ2-7; tentative D call: TRBD2 (5 bases). Germline V gives CDR1 LGHDT, CDR2 YNNKEL (reference sequence). The CDR3 sequence is 16 residues long. Trimming shortened V by 1 base and J by 3 bases, and 16 bases separated the two germline ends. The chain's CDR3 is CASSQGLNPVYYEQYF. In DNA, the CDR3 is TGTGCCAGCAGCCAAGGACTAAATCCCGTTTACTACGAGCAGTACTTC.

The V call is TRBV7-9, the J call TRBJ2-1; 8 positions match TRBD2. This CDR3 has 15 amino acids. Germline V CDR1 and CDR2: SEHNR, FQNEAQ (reference sequence). Losses at the gene ends were 5 bases for V and 2 bases for J; bases not matched to a gene: 5. The CDR3 region has the DNA TGTGCCAGCAGCCCCTATAGCGGGGCCTACAATGAGCAGTTCTTC. Encoded protein: CASSPYSGAYNEQFF.

The sample holds a few counts of this clone. The chain couples TRBV6-5 to TRBJ1-5; possible D gene TRBD1, 5 bases. This CDR3 spans 14 amino acids. V dropped 0 bases and J dropped 7 bases, with 10 bases sitting between them. Germline CDR1 is MNHEY and CDR2 is SVGAGI. As DNA, the CDR3 is TGTGCCAGCAGTTACTCAGGGGCACGGCAGCCCCAGCATTTT. Amino acid sequence: CASSYSGARQPQHF.

The rearrangement uses TRBV7-9 and TRBJ2-3; D is perhaps TRBD1 (5 bases). This CDR3 has 17 amino acids. Trimming removed 1 base from V and 6 bases from J, with 20 bases in between. The germline V gene has CDR1 SEHNR and CDR2 FQNEAQ (reference sequence). DNA for the CDR3: TGTGCCAGCAGCTTAGGACAGAACGATCGCGTCGCGGATACGCAGTATTTT. Protein product: CASSLGQNDRVADTQYF.

The chain links TRBV11-2 to TRBJ1-3; 7 bases line up with TRBD1. The trim removed 2 bases at V and 4 bases at J, leaving 5 bases unmatched. The CDR3 extends over 15 amino acids. The V gene's germline CDR1 is SGHAT and CDR2 FQNNGV. In DNA form, the CDR3 reads TGTGCCAGCAGCTTAACAGGGGAAAGGGGAAACACCATATATTTT. This gives the protein CASSLTGERGNTIYF.

The J gene is TRBJ2-5, the V gene TRBV5-1, with D perhaps matching TRBD2 (6 bases). The ends were cut back, 0 bases at V and 1 base at J, with 7 bases in the middle. Germline CDR1 and CDR2: SGHRS and YFSETQ. This CDR3 region has 14 residues. The CDR3 reads CASSLAGVQETQYF. CDR3 in DNA: TGCGCCAGCAGCTTGGCGGGAGTCCAAGAGACCCAGTACTTC. Full variable domain (remainder filled in from reference TRBV5-1 and TRBJ2-5): KAGVTQTPRYLIKTRGQQVTLSCSPISGHRSVSWYQQTPGQGLQFLFEYFSETQRNKGNFPGRFSGRQFSNSRSEMNVSTLELGDSALYLCASSLAGVQETQYFGPGTRLLVL.

The genes are TRBV6-2 or TRBV6-3 and TRBJ1-5, with 11 positions matching TRBD1. Per the germline V gene, CDR1 is MNHEY and CDR2 is SVGEGT. Trimming cost V 2 bases and J 6 bases; bases outside gene matches: 12. The CDR3 runs to 18 residues. CDR3 coding DNA: TGTGCCAGCAGTTACGTGAGGACAGGGGGCGCGAAAATTCAGCCCCAGCATTTT. Residues: CASSYVRTGGAKIQPQHF.

This clone was detected only a few times. The J gene is TRBJ2-7, the V gene TRBV11-2; weak D call: TRBD1 (5 bases). This CDR3 has 15 amino acids. Trimming stripped 4 bases from V and 5 bases from J, with 18 bases between. CDR1 and CDR2 from the germline V gene are SGHAT and FQNNGV. CDR3 amino acids: CASSSQRITGDEQYF. The CDR3 nucleotides are TGTGCCAGCAGCTCCCAGAGAATCACAGGAGACGAGCAGTACTTC.

The chain employs TRBV10-3 and TRBJ1-4, with no clear D. V lost 1 base to trimming and J lost 0 bases, with 9 bases between them. There are 16 residues in the CDR3. Germline values: CDR1 ENHRY, CDR2 SYGVKD. The CDR3 loop is CAISEFNQATNEKLFF. The CDR3 DNA reads as TGTGCCATCAGTGAGTTTAATCAGGCAACTAATGAAAAACTGTTTTTT.

This chain uses TRBV10-3 with TRBJ2-3, with 7 positions matching TRBD2. The CDR3 covers 13 residues. The germline CDR1 and CDR2 sequences are ENHRY and SYGVKD. V shed 4 bases and J 6 bases; nucleotides not matched to a gene: 4. The CDR3 bases are TGTGCCATCAGTGGCGGGAGTTCGGATACGCAGTATTTT. Translating it yields CAISGGSSDTQYF.

This sequence joins TRBV4-3 and TRBJ2-1, with D possibly being TRBD1 (5 bases). Germline-derived CDR1 and CDR2 are LGHNA and YSLEER. The CDR3 totals 17 residues. The germline V and J ends were trimmed by 0 bases and 0 bases, with 12 bases remaining between them. CDR3 in amino acids: CASSQDETAISYNEQFF. CDR3 DNA: TGCGCCAGCAGCCAAGACGAGACAGCAATCTCCTACAATGAGCAGTTCTTC.